The entry below describes one T cell receptor (beta chain). The junction had 5 bases not matched to a gene; V was cut back by 3 bases and J by 2 bases. Per germline, CDR1 MNHEY and CDR2 SMNVEV (reference sequence). The CDR3 loop spans 18 amino acids. Time point defined: after neoadjuvant nivolumab, at surgical resection. These oral cavity squamous cell carcinomas were HPV-negative and locally advanced. Produced via immunoSEQ multiplex PCR; TCRdb's table is partial and in-frame only. The sample gives about 25,000 clones, around a quarter of which show up once; over 15% is in the top ten. These data originate in a study of neoadjuvant anti-PD-1 for oral cavity cancer.

This clonotype originated in a person aged 35-79 years with oral cavity squamous cell carcinoma. This specimen consisted of tumor tissue, obtained after nivolumab (anti-PD-1) treatment. The chain has TRBV27 and TRBJ2-6, with 12 bases lining up with TRBD2. The CDR3 DNA reads as TGTGCCAGCAGTTTGACTAGCGGGAGAGTAGCTGGGGCCAACGTCCTGACTTTC. It specifies CASSLTSGRVAGANVLTF.